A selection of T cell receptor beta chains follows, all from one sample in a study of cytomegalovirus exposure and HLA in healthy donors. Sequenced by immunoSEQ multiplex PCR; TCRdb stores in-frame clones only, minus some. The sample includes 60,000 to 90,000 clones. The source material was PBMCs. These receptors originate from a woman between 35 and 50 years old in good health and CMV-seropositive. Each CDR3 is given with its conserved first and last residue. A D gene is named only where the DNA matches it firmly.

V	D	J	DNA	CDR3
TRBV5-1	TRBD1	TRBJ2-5	TGCGCCAGCAGCTGGGGTTGGACAGGGGAGAGTTCAGAGACCCAGTACTTC	CASSWGWTGESSETQYF
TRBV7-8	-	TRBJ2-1	TGTGCCAGCAGCTCTGGTGGGGGGAGCGTTTCCTACAATGAGCAGTTCTTC	CASSSGGGSVSYNEQFF
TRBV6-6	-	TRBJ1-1	TGTGCCAGCAGTTACTCGACGGGGGGGGTGAACACTGAAGCTTTCTTT	CASSYSTGGVNTEAFF
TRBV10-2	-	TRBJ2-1	TGCGCCAGCAGTGAAGAACTAGGAATCAGCGAGCAGTTCTTC	CASSEELGISEQFF
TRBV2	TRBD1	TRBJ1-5	TGTGCCAGCAGTCCGGACAGGATCCATCAGCCCCAGCATTTT	CASSPDRIHQPQHF
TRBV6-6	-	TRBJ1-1	TGTGCCAGCAGCCCCGGAGCCTACACTGAAGCTTTCTTT	CASSPGAYTEAFF
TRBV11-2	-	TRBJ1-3	TGTGCCAGCAGCTTGGGCCCCACAGGGTCCGGAAACACCATATATTTT	CASSLGPTGSGNTIYF
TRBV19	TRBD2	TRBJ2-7	TGTGCCAGTAGTGCTCCCGCTGGGGCGGGAGCAGTTCCGAAGTACTTC	CASSAPAGAGAVPKYF
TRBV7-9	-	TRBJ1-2	TGTGCCAGCAGCTCGGACAGCTATGGCTACACCTTC	CASSSDSYGYTF
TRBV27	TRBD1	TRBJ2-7	TGTGCCAGCAGTTCCGTTATGTTGGACAGGGGCTACGAGCAGTACTTC	CASSSVMLDRGYEQYF
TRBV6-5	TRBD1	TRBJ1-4	TGTGCCAGCAGTCGGAACCGGGACAGGGACGAAAAACTGTTTTTT	CASSRNRDRDEKLFF
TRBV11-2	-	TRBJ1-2	TGTGCCAGCAGCTTACTTCTCCAGGGTAGTGGCTACACCTTC	CASSLLLQGSGYTF
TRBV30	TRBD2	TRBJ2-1	TGTGCCTGGGGGGGTGGCGGGCTAGCGGGAATCAATGAGCAGTTCTTC	CAWGGGGLAGINEQFF
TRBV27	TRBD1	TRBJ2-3	TGTGCCAGCTCGTCAGGGGGCAAGACAGATACGCAGTATTTT	CASSSGGKTDTQYF
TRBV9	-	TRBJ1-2	TGTGCCAGCAGCCTCTCCGACGGGAGGAACTATGGCTACACCTTC	CASSLSDGRNYGYTF
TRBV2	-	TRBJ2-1	TGTGCCAGCGGAGGACAGCTATCTAATGAGCAGTTCTTC	CASGGQLSNEQFF
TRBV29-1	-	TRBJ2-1	TGCAGCGGGGGGCGAGTTGAAAATGAGCAGTTCTTC	CSGGRVENEQFF
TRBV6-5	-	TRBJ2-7	TGTGCCAGCAGTTACCCACCTGGGGGGGGCAACGAGCAGTACTTC	CASSYPPGGGNEQYF
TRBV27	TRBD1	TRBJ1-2	TGTGCCAGCAAAAATCCGGGACAGGGGAGTGGGTATGGCTACACCTTC	CASKNPGQGSGYGYTF
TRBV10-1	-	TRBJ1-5	TGCGCCAGCACCCCGGTCCATAATCAGCCCCAGCATTTT	CASTPVHNQPQHF
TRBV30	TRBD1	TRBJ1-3	TGTGCCTGGAGTGGAGGGACAGGCTCGTTTCGGCTGTCTGGAAACACCATATATTTT	CAWSGGTGSFRLSGNTIYF
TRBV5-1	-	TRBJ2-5	TGCGCCAGCAGCTTGTTCTCACAGGGGGGGGAGACCCAGTACTTC	CASSLFSQGGETQYF
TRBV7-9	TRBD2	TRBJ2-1	TGTGCCAGCAGCTATTGGGGGGGAAGCGGGGTCTCCTACAATGAGCAGTTCTTC	CASSYWGGSGVSYNEQFF
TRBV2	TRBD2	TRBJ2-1	TGTGCCAGCCCAGAGGGTGGGAGGGCCCTTAGCGATGAGCAGTTCTTC	CASPEGGRALSDEQFF
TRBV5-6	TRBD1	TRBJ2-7	TGTGCCAGCAGCTTGGGGGGACAGGGGGCGTTCTACGAGCAGTACTTC	CASSLGGQGAFYEQYF
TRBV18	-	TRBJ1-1	TGTGCCAGCTCACCAGCGTTTCTAAACACTGAAGCTTTCTTT	CASSPAFLNTEAFF
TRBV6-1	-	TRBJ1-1	TGTGCCAGCAGTGATGGCCGTGTCAACACTGAAGCTTTCTTT	CASSDGRVNTEAFF
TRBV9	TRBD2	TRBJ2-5	TGTGCCAGCAGCCTTGGTAGCGGGGGGGCGGAGACCCAGTACTTC	CASSLGSGGAETQYF
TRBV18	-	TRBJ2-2	TGTGCCAGCTCACTTCAGGGGCCTCAGCTGTTTTTT	CASSLQGPQLFF
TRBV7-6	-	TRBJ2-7	TGTGCCAGCAGCCAAGACTCCAGCTCCTACGAGCAGTACTTC	CASSQDSSSYEQYF
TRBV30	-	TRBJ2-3	TGTGCCTGGAGTCCCGGACTGGTAGATACGCAGTATTTT	CAWSPGLVDTQYF
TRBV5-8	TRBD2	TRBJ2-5	TGTGCCAGCAGACCCCCGGGACTAGCGGGGGGCGTCCCAGAGACCCAGTACTTC	CASRPPGLAGGVPETQYF
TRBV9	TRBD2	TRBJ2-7	TGTGCCAGCAGCGTCACGGGACTAGCGGGAGGTAACTACGAGCAGTACTTC	CASSVTGLAGGNYEQYF
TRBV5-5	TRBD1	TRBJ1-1	TGTGCCAGTCTTGACCCGGGACAGTTTATGCCGAACACTGAAGCTTTCTTT	CASLDPGQFMPNTEAFF
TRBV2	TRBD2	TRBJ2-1	TGTGCCAGCAGGGGACTAGAAGGGAATGAGCAGTTCTTC	CASRGLEGNEQFF
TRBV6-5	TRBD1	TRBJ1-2	TGTGCCAGCAGCGAAGACAGGGACTATGGCTACACCTTC	CASSEDRDYGYTF
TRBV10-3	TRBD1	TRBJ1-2	TGTGCCATCACCGATAGTTATCCGACAGGGGACGCCGCTTTGAACTATGGCTACACCTTC	CAITDSYPTGDAALNYGYTF
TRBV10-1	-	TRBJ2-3	TGCGCCAGCAGTGAGTCGAACGAGTATACGCAGTATTTT	CASSESNEYTQYF
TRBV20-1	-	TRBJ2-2	TGCAGTGCGAGGAACACCGGGGAGCTGTTTTTT	CSARNTGELFF
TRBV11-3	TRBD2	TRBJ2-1	TGTGCCAGCAGCTCCGAGCGGGGGGGCTCCTACAATGAGCAGTTCTTC	CASSSERGGSYNEQFF
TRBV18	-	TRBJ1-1	TGTGCCAGCTCACGGGGAGGTTATAACACTGAAGCTTTCTTT	CASSRGGYNTEAFF